A single sample is the source of the 21 T cell receptor beta chains below, sequenced in a study of control samples from healthy donors and cancer patients. Some clones are missing from TCRdb's copy, which holds only in-frame ones; the method was immunoSEQ multiplex PCR. This table holds 170,000 or so clones, 85% to 95% found once. Material: blood. All receptors derive from a man between 18 and 29 years old in good health.

The chain has TRBV6-5 and TRBJ1-2; a weak D match, TRBD1 (6 bases). The V gene lost 7 bases and the J gene lost 4 bases, with 13 bases spanning the gap. The CDR3 contains 13 residues. Germline assignment: CDR1 MNHEY and CDR2 SVGAGI. The CDR3 loop is CASTQGLSYGYTF. The DNA for the CDR3 is TGTGCCAGCACCCAGGGGTTATCCTATGGCTACACCTTC.

The chain recombines TRBV27 with TRBJ1-6; D gene unclear. Germline V CDR1 and CDR2: MNHEY, SMNVEV (reference sequence). The ends were cut back, 6 bases at V and 9 bases at J, with 15 bases in the middle. The CDR3 covers 14 residues. CDR3 sequence (DNA): TGTGCCAGCAGCGTCGGGCCAGTAAGTTCACCCCTCCACTTT. Encoded protein: CASSVGPVSSPLHF.

This clone was counted once. The V call is TRBV3-1 (or the pseudogene TRBV3-2), the J call TRBJ1-1; unclear D gene. The CDR3 sequence is 14 residues long. Between the trimmed V and J ends, which lost 4 bases and 0 bases, there was a span of 9 bases. The germline CDR1 and CDR2 sequences are LGHDT and YNNKEL (reference sequence). For the CDR3, the DNA is TGTGCCAGCAGCCCCAGGACCCTGAACACTGAAGCTTTCTTT. Amino acids: CASSPRTLNTEAFF.

In regard to this clone: The same CDR3 is also encoded by other DNA sequences in this sample. The chain has TRBV6-1 and TRBJ1-5; D gene uncertain. Trimming removed 3 bases from V and 3 bases from J, with 0 bases in between. This CDR3 contains 11 residues. Germline assignment: CDR1 MNHNS and CDR2 SASEGT. This CDR3 is CASSDNQPQHF. Here the CDR3 DNA reads TGTGCCAGCAGTGACAATCAGCCCCAGCATTTT.

This clone came up once. V gene TRBV5-1 combines with J gene TRBJ2-7; D gene uncertain. CDR3 length equals 13 residues. The V end was cut by 4 bases, the J end by 3 bases, with 11 bases between. CDR1 SGHRS and CDR2 YFSETQ come from the germline V gene. The CDR3 reads CASSPANNYEQYF. CDR3 nucleotides: TGCGCCAGCAGCCCCGCCAACAACTACGAGCAGTACTTC. The full variable domain, its missing parts supplied by reference TRBV5-1 and TRBJ2-7, is KAGVTQTPRYLIKTRGQQVTLSCSPISGHRSVSWYQQTPGQGLQFLFEYFSETQRNKGNFPGRFSGRQFSNSRSEMNVSTLELGDSALYLCASSPANNYEQYFGPGTRLTVT.

The rearrangement uses TRBV7-3 and TRBJ2-5; the D gene is possibly TRBD1 (6 bases). The CDR3 spans 15 residues. Germline values: CDR1 SGHTA, CDR2 FQGTGA. V was shortened by 1 base and J by 2 bases, with 11 bases between the two germline ends. CDR3 amino acids: CASSLSGQTQETQYF. DNA for the CDR3: TGTGCCAGCAGCTTAAGTGGACAGACACAAGAGACCCAGTACTTC.

The chain joins TRBV27 to TRBJ1-6; 11 positions match TRBD1. V lost 5 bases to trimming and J lost 14 bases; unmatched junction nucleotides: 11. Germline CDR1 and CDR2: MNHEY and SMNVEV (reference sequence). This CDR3 is built from 15 residues. The CDR3 spells CASSTWTGGSRSLHF. The CDR3 DNA reads TGTGCCAGCAGTACATGGACAGGGGGCTCGAGGTCCCTCCACTTT.

This clone was counted once. The genes are TRBV30 and TRBJ1-6, with D uncertain. The V and J ends lost 4 bases and 5 bases respectively, with 9 bases between them. The germline V gene has CDR1 GTSNPN and CDR2 SVGIG (reference sequence). This CDR3 region has 13 residues. This CDR3 is CAWMGRNNSPLHF. The DNA for the CDR3 is TGTGCCTGGATGGGAAGGAATAATTCACCCCTCCACTTT.

This clone showed up just a few times. The chain is built from TRBV2 and TRBJ1-5; D not resolved. Trimming pared 3 bases from V and 0 bases from J, leaving 3 bases between. This CDR3 spans 13 amino acids. Germline V gives CDR1 SNHLY, CDR2 FYNNEI. For the CDR3, the DNA is TGTGCCAGCAGTGATGGTAGCAATCAGCCCCAGCATTTT. This codes for CASSDGSNQPQHF.

V is TRBV24-1 and J is TRBJ2-4; possible D gene TRBD1, 5 bases. This CDR3 has 11 residues. V gave up 6 bases and J gave up 6 bases, with 5 bases separating them. CDR1 KGHDR and CDR2 SFDVKD come from the germline V gene. CDR3 nucleotide sequence: TGTGCCACCAGTCAGGGAAACATTCAGTACTTC. This gives the protein CATSQGNIQYF.

The chain couples TRBV5-1 to TRBJ2-2; 7 bases fit TRBD2. There are 17 residues in the CDR3. V lost 4 bases, J lost 4 bases, and 13 bases stayed unmatched. Germline V gene sequence: CDR1 SGHRS, CDR2 YFSETQ. In DNA form, the CDR3 reads TGCGCCAGCAGCCTCCTGTGGGGAGCGGGGTCCACCGGGGAGCTGTTTTTT. Translating gives CASSLLWGAGSTGELFF.

The chain has TRBV9 and TRBJ2-1; the D gene could be TRBD1 or TRBD2 (5 bases each). V was shortened by 7 bases and J by 3 bases, with 17 bases between the two germline ends. The CDR3 extends over 15 amino acids. Germline CDR1 is SGDLS and CDR2 is YYNGEE. The CDR3 DNA is TGTGCCAGCTCCCTTCAGGGTGGAGGCTACAATGAGCAGTTCTTC. Translating gives CASSLQGGGYNEQFF.

This chain joins TRBV30 and TRBJ1-1; TRBD1 matches at 10 bases. The V gene end was trimmed by 7 bases and the J gene end by 6 bases; junction bases not matched to a gene: 8. Germline assignment: CDR1 GTSNPN and CDR2 SVGIG (reference sequence). The CDR3 runs 13 residues. In DNA, the CDR3 is TGTGCCTCAAGGACAGGGGGTATATCTGAAGCTTTCTTT. Translation: CASRTGGISEAFF.

The rearrangement links TRBV11-2 to TRBJ2-3, with a tentative D call TRBD2 (7 bases). Germline CDR1 and CDR2: SGHAT and FQNNGV. The V gene lost 5 bases and the J gene lost 0 bases, with 18 bases spanning the gap. This CDR3 contains 17 residues. The chain's CDR3 is CASSPFRGGASTDTQYF. In DNA, the CDR3 is TGTGCCAGCAGCCCCTTTCGCGGGGGCGCTAGCACAGATACGCAGTATTTT.

J is TRBJ2-7 and V is TRBV5-1; D is perhaps TRBD2 (6 bases). Germline V lookup: CDR1 SGHRS, CDR2 YFSETQ. The CDR3 has 14 amino acids. V was pared by 3 bases and J by 0 bases, with 10 bases between. The chain's CDR3 is CASSSGTLSYEQYF. The DNA of the CDR3 is TGCGCCAGCAGCTCCGGGACTCTCTCCTACGAGCAGTACTTC.

Here the CDR3 DNA reads TGTGCCATCAGTCTCGAGCGGGGGGCTTTAGAGACCCAGTACTTC. This encodes CAISLERGALETQYF. The chain employs TRBV10-3 and TRBJ2-5, with TRBD2 identical over 9 bases. The CDR3 contains 15 residues. V gave up 5 bases and J gave up 4 bases; unmatched junction bases: 8. Germline values: CDR1 ENHRY, CDR2 SYGVKD.

This clone was picked up one time. V and J are TRBV7-9 and TRBJ2-1; the match to TRBD2 covers 8 bases. The CDR3 covers 15 residues. After removal of 1 base from V and 7 bases from J, the junction contained 6 bases not matched to a gene. The germline CDR1 and CDR2 sequences are SEHNR and FQNEAQ (reference sequence). This CDR3 reads CASSLGAGGLNEQFF. CDR3 DNA sequence: TGTGCCAGCAGCTTAGGGGCGGGGGGCCTTAATGAGCAGTTCTTC.

This chain links TRBV14 with TRBJ2-7, with D possibly being TRBD1 (6 bases). The V end was cut by 0 bases, the J end by 8 bases, with 20 bases between. The CDR3 has 16 residues. Germline lookup yields CDR1 SGHDN and CDR2 FVKESK. The CDR3 bases are TGTGCCAGCAGCCAAGAACAGGGACCGGCCACGGAGAAGCAGTACTTC. Translation: CASSQEQGPATEKQYF.

DNA of the CDR3: TGTGCCAGCAGCTTGGTTAGAGGGCTAGAGACCCAGTACTTC. Its protein product is CASSLVRGLETQYF. The rearrangement joins TRBV5-6 to TRBJ2-5, with D perhaps TRBD2 (5 bases). The CDR3 spans 14 residues. V was clipped by 0 bases and J by 4 bases, with 10 bases between them. CDR1 SGHDT and CDR2 YYEEEE come from the germline V gene. The complete variable domain, with remaining parts taken from reference TRBV5-6 and TRBJ2-5, reads DAGVTQSPTHLIKTRGQQVTLRCSPKSGHDTVSWYQQALGQGPQFIFQYYEEEERQRGNFPDRFSGHQFPNYSSELNVNALLLGDSALYLCASSLVRGLETQYFGPGTRLLVL.

This clone was picked up one time. The V and J genes are TRBV19 and TRBJ1-6; 10 nucleotides match TRBD1. The CDR3 sequence is 16 residues long. Germline lookup yields CDR1 LNHDA and CDR2 SQIVND (reference sequence). V gave up 4 bases and J gave up 7 bases; unmatched junction bases: 7. The DNA of the CDR3 is TGTGCCAGTAGTAGCGACAGGGGGCCGCGGAATTCACCCCTCCACTTT. Its protein product is CASSSDRGPRNSPLHF.

The genes are TRBV7-3 and TRBJ2-7, with D perhaps matching TRBD1 or TRBD2 (7 bases each). CDR1 is SGHTA, CDR2 FQGTGA, per germline. CDR3 length equals 13 residues. Trimming pared 5 bases from V and 7 bases from J, leaving 15 bases between. CDR3 coding DNA: TGTGCCAGCAGCAAAGACAGGGAGGGAGAGCAGTACTTC. Amino acid sequence: CASSKDREGEQYF. The complete variable domain, with remaining parts taken from reference TRBV7-3 and TRBJ2-7, reads GAGVSQTPSNKVTEKGKYVELRCDPISGHTALYWYRQSLGQGPEFLIYFQGTGAADDSGLPNDRFFAVRPEGSVSTLKIQRTERGDSAVYLCASSKDREGEQYFGPGTRLTVT.